This is a list of T cell receptor beta chains from one sample in a study of response to subunit inactivated influenza vaccine. One entry per CDR3 protein results from TCRdb running MiXCR on the RT-PCR reads. Among over 150,000 distinct CDR3 sequences listed, approximately 9.2% were seen once. This specimen consisted of non-naive T cells sorted from PBMCs, obtained on the day of vaccination. All receptors come from a man in his fifties who received an inactivated influenza vaccine. Both conserved end residues are part of each CDR3. Fields, in order: clone size, J gene, V gene, D gene, CDR3 protein, CDR3 DNA. The D gene is left open where the match is weak. The size entry is marked missing in some rows and otherwise reads once, few, many or a size class.

>-|TRBJ2-5|TRBV4-2|TRBD2
CASSQGGSGGETQYF
TGTGCCAGCAGCCAAGGGGGTAGCGGGGGGGAGACCCAGTACTTC
>-|TRBJ2-1|TRBV5-6|-
CASISNRITSYNEQFF
TGTGCCAGCATCTCGAACAGGATCACCTCCTACAATGAGCAGTTCTTC
>many|TRBJ2-2|TRBV29-1|TRBD1
CSVAGQGATGELFF
TGCAGCGTTGCTGGACAGGGGGCTACCGGGGAGCTGTTTTTT
>few|TRBJ2-3|TRBV30|-
CAWTGRSTDTQYF
TGTGCCTGGACGGGTAGATCCACAGATACGCAGTATTTT
>few|TRBJ2-1|TRBV7-8|-
CASSSIGRFRSQFF
TGTGCCAGCAGCTCCATAGGACGGTTTCGGTCCCAGTTCTTC
>-|TRBJ2-1|TRBV29-1|-
CSVVPTYNEQFF
TGCAGCGTTGTTCCAACCTACAATGAGCAGTTCTTC
>many|TRBJ2-7|TRBV6-1|TRBD1
CASSRTRPGQVRTPYEQYF
TGTGCCAGCAGTCGCACCCGGCCGGGACAGGTACGCACTCCCTACGAGCAGTACTTC
>few|TRBJ1-5|TRBV27|-
CASSGTSSNQPQHF
TGTGCCAGCAGCGGAACATCTAGCAATCAGCCCCAGCATTTT
>few|TRBJ2-5|TRBV10-3|TRBD1
CAISEGQGGETQYF
TGTGCCATCAGTGAGGGACAGGGCGGGGAGACCCAGTACTTC
>many|TRBJ2-1|TRBV12-3/TRBV12-4|TRBD2
CASSFGLAGGEQFF
TGTGCCAGCAGTTTCGGACTAGCGGGAGGTGAGCAGTTCTTC
>few|TRBJ1-1|TRBV20-1|-
CSAEMGPEAFF
TGCAGTGCCGAAATGGGACCTGAAGCTTTCTTT
>few|TRBJ2-2|TRBV30|-
CAWTPRGTSTGELFF
TGTGCCTGGACACCACGCGGGACTTCCACCGGGGAGCTGTTTTTT
>many|TRBJ2-7|TRBV12-3/TRBV12-4|-
CASSFWGTRVEQYF
TGTGCCAGCAGTTTTTGGGGGACCCGGGTCGAGCAGTACTTC
>-|TRBJ2-7|TRBV4-1|-
CASSQVAGNYEQYF
TGCGCCAGCAGCCAAGTAGCAGGGAACTACGAGCAGTACTTC
>-|TRBJ1-5|TRBV11-2|-
CASSLEGGGGQPQHF
TGTGCCAGCAGCTTAGAAGGCGGTGGGGGTCAGCCCCAGCATTTT
>-|TRBJ2-3|TRBV15|TRBD2
CATSRELAGISDTQYF
TGTGCCACCAGCAGGGAGCTAGCGGGGATATCAGATACGCAGTATTTT
>-|TRBJ1-3|TRBV12-3/TRBV12-4|-
CASSLERASGNTIYF
TGTGCCAGCAGTTTAGAGCGGGCATCTGGAAACACCATATATTTT
>few|TRBJ1-2|TRBV20-1|-
CSARDRAGPTHFTF
TGCAGTGCTAGAGATCGGGCCGGCCCTACGCATTTCACCTTC
>-|TRBJ2-7|TRBV20-1|-
CSAQPRDSAPLYEQYF
TGCAGTGCACAACCGCGGGACAGCGCTCCGTTGTACGAGCAGTACTTC
>-|TRBJ2-1|TRBV4-3|TRBD2
CASSQDGLAGGSSSYNEQFF
TGCGCCAGCAGCCAAGATGGGCTAGCGGGGGGTTCGAGCTCCTACAATGAGCAGTTCTTC
>many|TRBJ2-3|TRBV7-2|-
CASSSGISTDTQYF
TGTGCCAGCAGCTCCGGGATTAGCACAGATACGCAGTATTTT
>-|TRBJ2-3|TRBV24-1|TRBD1
CATSDPGQGFPDMQYF
TGTGCCACCAGTGACCCGGGACAGGGTTTCCCAGATATGCAGTATTTT
>many|TRBJ2-7|TRBV3-1|TRBD1
CASSLTGAYEQYF
TGTGCCAGCAGTCTCACAGGGGCCTACGAGCAGTACTTC
>-|TRBJ1-6|TRBV9|-
CASSEGLTNSPLHF
TGTGCCAGCAGCGAAGGGCTCACCAATTCACCCCTCCACTTT
>-|TRBJ2-3|TRBV3-1|TRBD2
CASSQGSGGTQYF
TGTGCCAGCAGCCAAGGTTCGGGGGGAACGCAGTATTTT
>-|TRBJ2-1|TRBV18|-
CASSPRPQATYNEQFF
TGTGCCAGCTCACCCCGGCCCCAAGCTACCTACAATGAGCAGTTCTTC
>many|TRBJ1-1|TRBV12-3/TRBV12-4|-
CASRPVLNTEAFF
TGTGCCAGCAGACCCGTGCTGAACACTGAAGCTTTCTTT
>few|TRBJ2-3|TRBV7-6|-
CASSHDSGTSSTDTQYF
TGTGCCAGCAGCCACGACTCCGGGACGTCGAGCACAGATACGCAGTATTTT